One and the same sample provided the 30 T cell receptor beta chains below, sequenced in a study of T cell responses to AZD1222 COVID-19 vaccine. The table came from immunoSEQ multiplex PCR; TCRdb's copy has only in-frame clones and leaves some out. Of about 140,000 clones listed, 90% were seen once; the top ten hold about 6%. Material: peripheral blood, obtained 28 days after the second AZD1222 dose. Every receptor here comes from an adult who received the AZD1222 COVID-19 vaccine.

The chain couples TRBV10-1 to TRBJ1-5, with a weak D call TRBD1 (5 bases). Per the germline V gene, CDR1 is WNHNN and CDR2 is SYGVQD (reference sequence). V was clipped by 7 bases and J by 3 bases, with 19 bases between them. The CDR3 has 16 amino acids. The CDR3 loop is CASIHFREGLNQPQHF. The CDR3 bases are TGCGCCAGCATCCATTTTAGGGAGGGGCTCAATCAGCCCCAGCATTTT.

The V gene is TRBV6-5, the J gene TRBJ1-6; D is undetermined. Germline loops: CDR1 MNHEY, CDR2 SVGAGI. Trimming removed 6 bases at V and 10 bases at J, with 16 bases between. CDR3 size: 14 residues. The CDR3 spells CASSPPGAKSPLHF. CDR3 DNA sequence: TGTGCCAGCAGCCCCCCGGGCGCTAAATCACCCCTCCACTTT.

The chain recombines TRBV27 with TRBJ2-7, with 7 bases fitting TRBD2. The CDR3 length is 14 residues. The germline CDR1 and CDR2 sequences are MNHEY and SMNVEV (reference sequence). After removal of 5 bases from V and 3 bases from J, the junction contained 7 bases not matched to a gene. CDR3 sequence reads: CASSLRRGDYEQYF. The DNA for the CDR3 is TGTGCCAGCAGTCTACGACGGGGGGACTACGAGCAGTACTTC.

The chain employs TRBV6-5 and TRBJ2-5; possibly TRBD2 for D (5 bases). From germline, CDR1 is MNHEY and CDR2 SVGAGI. V was shortened by 7 bases and J by 5 bases, with 14 bases between the two germline ends. The CDR3 is made up of 13 amino acids. In DNA, the CDR3 is TGTGCCAGCACTACATCTGGGAGTGAGACCCAGTACTTC. Amino acids: CASTTSGSETQYF.

The J gene is TRBJ2-3, the V gene TRBV2; 10 nucleotides match TRBD1. Unmatched junction bases numbered 1, after V lost 6 bases and J lost 1 base. The CDR3 spans 14 residues. Germline V lookup: CDR1 SNHLY, CDR2 FYNNEI. The CDR3 DNA follows: TGTGCCAGCAGGGGGACAGGGGGCACAGATACGCAGTATTTT. It yields the protein CASRGTGGTDTQYF.

The chain uses TRBV3-1 (or the pseudogene TRBV3-2) and TRBJ2-6, with TRBD1 matching over 9 bases. The germline CDR1 and CDR2 sequences are LGHDT and YNNKEL (reference sequence). The V and J ends lost 5 bases and 0 bases, in that order; junction bases with no gene match: 14. The CDR3 covers 20 residues. The CDR3 loop is CASSLEFPGQGLSGANVLTF. CDR3 nucleotide sequence: TGTGCCAGCAGCTTAGAGTTTCCGGGACAGGGCCTCTCTGGGGCCAACGTCCTGACTTTC.

The chain combines TRBV9 with TRBJ2-7; unclear D gene. V shed 0 bases and J shed 0 bases, with 7 bases lying between them. This CDR3 has 14 amino acids. Germline CDR1 and CDR2: SGDLS and YYNGEE. DNA for the CDR3: TGTGCCAGCAGCGTAGAGGGATCCTCCTACGAGCAGTACTTC. Its translation: CASSVEGSSYEQYF. Full variable domain (missing parts from reference TRBV9 and TRBJ2-7): DSGVTQTPKHLITATGQRVTLRCSPRSGDLSVYWYQQSLDQGLQFLIQYYNGEERAKGNILERFSAQQFPDLHSELNLSSLELGDSALYFCASSVEGSSYEQYFGPGTRLTVT.

The chain recombines TRBV28 with TRBJ1-5; possibly TRBD1 for D (5 bases). Germline-derived CDR1 and CDR2 are MDHEN and SYDVKM. This CDR3 region has 14 residues. Trimming took 5 bases from V and 7 from J, leaving 15 bases between them. The CDR3 nucleotides read TGTGCCAGCAGTAAGGGGAACCTGCGGCAGCCCCAGCATTTT. Its translation: CASSKGNLRQPQHF.

The V and J genes are TRBV29-1 and TRBJ1-2; D not certain. V was shortened by 3 bases and J by 3 bases, with 14 bases between the two germline ends. CDR1 and CDR2 (germline): SQVTM, ANQGSEA. CDR3 length equals 14 residues. CDR3 protein: CSVEMVSHDYGYTF. Here the CDR3 DNA reads TGCAGCGTTGAGATGGTGTCCCATGACTATGGCTACACCTTC.

V is TRBV3-1 (or the pseudogene TRBV3-2) and J is TRBJ1-5; 7 nucleotides align to TRBD1. V trimming: 1 base; J trimming: 2 bases; junction bases outside the gene matches: 2. Germline CDR1 LGHDT, CDR2 YNNKEL (reference sequence). CDR3 length: 15 amino acids. CDR3 sequence reads: CASSQGRGGNQPQHF. The CDR3 nucleotides are TGTGCCAGCAGCCAAGGCAGGGGGGGCAATCAGCCCCAGCATTTT.

The V call is TRBV30, the J call TRBJ1-5; D perhaps matches TRBD1 (5 bases). The ends were cut back, 2 bases at V and 4 bases at J, with 9 bases in the middle. CDR3 length: 13 residues. Germline values: CDR1 GTSNPN, CDR2 SVGIG (reference sequence). The CDR3 spells CAWSMRGNQPQHF. The DNA of the CDR3 is TGTGCCTGGAGTATGAGGGGAAATCAGCCCCAGCATTTT.

The chain recombines TRBV28 with TRBJ1-3, with D possibly being TRBD1 (5 bases). The CDR3 has 16 amino acids. Trimming removed 5 bases from V and 0 bases from J, with 14 bases in between. The germline V gene has CDR1 MDHEN and CDR2 SYDVKM. DNA for the CDR3: TGTGCCAGCAGTATATTGGGGCGGGGCTCTGGAAACACCATATATTTT. Translating gives CASSILGRGSGNTIYF. Complete variable domain (other parts from reference TRBV28 and TRBJ1-3): DVKVTQSSRYLVKRTGEKVFLECVQDMDHENMFWYRQDPGLGLRLIYFSYDVKMKEKGDIPEGYSVSREKKERFSLILESASTNQTSMYLCASSILGRGSGNTIYFGEGSWLTVV.

This clone is a singleton in its sample. The rearrangement links TRBV25-1 to TRBJ2-5; 7 positions match TRBD2. Germline CDR1 and CDR2: MGHDK and SYGVNS. The CDR3 runs 15 residues. Trimming at V came to 5 bases and at J to 5 bases, leaving 11 bases not matched to a gene. CDR3 DNA sequence: TGTGCCAGCAGTTACCCGGGATTGGGGGGGGAGACCCAGTACTTC. Translation gives CASSYPGLGGETQYF.

The V gene is TRBV5-1, the J gene TRBJ2-1; possible D gene TRBD1, 6 bases. The CDR3 has 13 residues. The germline gives CDR1 SGHRS, CDR2 YFSETQ. Trimming removed 3 bases from V and 5 bases from J, with 9 bases in between. The CDR3, as DNA: TGCGCCAGCAGCTCAGGACAGAACAATGAGCAGTTCTTC. It is translated as CASSSGQNNEQFF.

J is TRBJ2-1 and V is TRBV30; 10 bases fit TRBD2. CDR1 and CDR2 from the germline V gene are GTSNPN and SVGIG (reference sequence). This CDR3 has 13 amino acids. After removal of 3 bases from V and 4 bases from J, the junction contained 0 bases not matched to a gene. The CDR3 DNA sequence: TGTGCCTGGAGGACTAGCGGGTACAATGAGCAGTTCTTC. As protein: CAWRTSGYNEQFF.

The chain joins TRBV7-9 to TRBJ2-5, with D perhaps matching TRBD1 or TRBD2 (6 bases each). V was pared by 2 bases and J by 5 bases, with 12 bases between. This CDR3 has 14 residues. Germline assignment: CDR1 SEHNR and CDR2 FQNEAQ (reference sequence). As DNA, the CDR3 is TGTGCCAGCAGCTTAAGGGGGAGGTTCGAGACCCAGTACTTC. Translated: CASSLRGRFETQYF.

The chain employs TRBV5-1 and TRBJ2-1; TRBD1 is a possible D gene (7 bases). The V end lost 4 bases, the J end lost 7 bases, and 15 bases lay between the germline ends. CDR1 and CDR2 (germline): SGHRS, YFSETQ. The CDR3 extends over 14 amino acids. The CDR3, as DNA: TGCGCCAGCAGCCAGGGGGGCTCTCGGAATGAGCAGTTCTTC. Protein: CASSQGGSRNEQFF.

The CDR3 sequence: CASSLGDLQALATNEKLFF. The CDR3, as DNA: TGTGCCAGCAGCTTAGGGGACCTACAAGCCCTCGCAACTAATGAAAAACTGTTTTTT. The chain carries TRBV7-2 and TRBJ1-4; tentatively, D is TRBD1 (5 bases). The CDR3 runs 19 residues. Germline V gene sequence: CDR1 SGHTA, CDR2 FQGNSA. Trimming stripped 1 base from V and 0 bases from J, with 18 bases between.

V and J are TRBV28 and TRBJ2-7, with TRBD1 as a possible D gene (6 bases). CDR3 size: 14 residues. The germline V gene encodes CDR1 MDHEN and CDR2 SYDVKM. Trimming cost V 6 bases and J 0 bases, with 12 bases left between them. The CDR3 bases are TGTGCCAGCAGCTCGACAGGAGCCTCCTACGAGCAGTACTTC. This encodes CASSSTGASYEQYF.

This clone appeared a single time. CDR3 in DNA: TGTGCCAGCAGCTCCACTCCCGGGTCATCGAACACCGGGGAGCTGTTTTTT. Translated, it gives CASSSTPGSSNTGELFF. This chain joins TRBV7-3 and TRBJ2-2, with D uncertain. The CDR3 has 17 amino acids. V dropped 4 bases and J dropped 0 bases, with 15 bases sitting between them. The germline V gene has CDR1 SGHTA and CDR2 FQGTGA.

The rearrangement joins TRBV19 to TRBJ2-1, with TRBD2 identical over 9 bases. V trimming: 5 bases; J trimming: 7 bases; junction bases outside the gene matches: 9. This CDR3 has 15 amino acids. Germline CDR1 and CDR2: LNHDA and SQIVND (reference sequence). CDR3 protein: CASSVIAGGVNEQFF. CDR3 bases: TGTGCCAGTAGTGTAATTGCGGGGGGGGTTAATGAGCAGTTCTTC.

The J gene is TRBJ1-3, the V gene TRBV5-4; 7 nucleotides match TRBD1. Germline CDR1 SGHNT, CDR2 YYREEE (reference sequence). The CDR3 runs to 17 residues. Trimming at V came to 5 bases and at J to 0 bases, leaving 11 bases not matched to a gene. CDR3 residues: CASSFYDRAASGNTIYF. In DNA form, the CDR3 reads TGTGCCAGCAGTTTCTACGACAGGGCGGCCTCTGGAAACACCATATATTTT.

The V gene is TRBV13, the J gene TRBJ2-3; TRBD2 matches 12 bases. Germline assignment: CDR1 PRHDT and CDR2 FYEKMQ (reference sequence). V dropped 0 bases and J dropped 7; count of bases not matched to a gene: 8. This CDR3 contains 17 residues. The CDR3 loop reads CASSLGRLAGALNTQYF. CDR3 nucleotides: TGTGCCAGCAGCTTAGGCCGACTAGCGGGGGCCTTGAATACGCAGTATTTT.

This clone was observed a handful of times. The V and J genes are TRBV5-1 and TRBJ2-7, with D maybe TRBD1 (6 bases). V lost 6 bases, J lost 1 base, and 20 bases lay in between. CDR1 and CDR2 (germline): SGHRS, YFSETQ. This CDR3 has 16 residues. CDR3: CASTLGSGANSYEQYF. CDR3 sequence (DNA): TGCGCCAGCACCCTGGGGTCAGGGGCAAATTCCTACGAGCAGTACTTC.

J is TRBJ1-5 and V is TRBV19; D is possibly TRBD1 (5 bases). Trimming shortened V by 3 bases and J by 2 bases, and 20 bases separated the two germline ends. This CDR3 is built from 18 residues. Germline values: CDR1 LNHDA, CDR2 SQIVND (reference sequence). In nucleotides, the CDR3 is TGTGCCAGTAGTATGTTCGGGGGATCCTTTCGGGGCAATCAGCCCCAGCATTTT. Protein product: CASSMFGGSFRGNQPQHF.

The rearrangement joins TRBV7-9 to TRBJ1-2; 11 nucleotides match TRBD1. Trimming removed 5 bases from V and 7 bases from J; junction bases left unmatched: 15. Germline V gives CDR1 SEHNR, CDR2 FQNEAQ (reference sequence). The CDR3 contains 17 residues. In DNA form, the CDR3 reads TGTGCCAGCAGCCACCGGACAGGGGGCGCCGGGTCATTTGGCTACACCTTC. Translation gives CASSHRTGGAGSFGYTF. Drawing the rest from reference TRBV7-9 and TRBJ1-2, the complete variable domain is DTGVSQNPRHKITKRGQNVTFRCDPISEHNRLYWYRQTLGQGPEFLTYFQNEAQLEKSRLLSDRFSAERPKGSFSTLEIQRTEQGDSAMYLCASSHRTGGAGSFGYTFGSGTRLTVV.

The chain carries TRBV19 and TRBJ1-1, with D possibly being TRBD1 (5 bases). Per the germline V gene, CDR1 is LNHDA and CDR2 is SQIVND (reference sequence). Trimming left V 7 bases short and J 4 bases short, with 16 bases between. This CDR3 region has 14 residues. CDR3 bases: TGTGCCAGTACTCCGGGGGGTCGGAGCACTGAAGCTTTCTTT. Translated, it gives CASTPGGRSTEAFF.

The V call is TRBV28, the J call TRBJ1-2; 7 positions agree with TRBD1. The V and J ends lost 6 bases and 5 bases, in that order; junction bases with no gene match: 6. The CDR3 is 13 residues long. Germline V lookup: CDR1 MDHEN, CDR2 SYDVKM. DNA for the CDR3: TGTGCCAGCAGCCAAGACAGGGAGTATGGCTACACCTTC. Translating gives CASSQDREYGYTF.

The chain employs TRBV7-9 and TRBJ2-5, with D hard to call. V lost 6 bases and J lost 1, with 27 bases in between. CDR1 and CDR2 from the germline V gene are SEHNR and FQNEAQ (reference sequence). CDR3 size: 19 residues. CDR3 in DNA: TGTGCCAGCAGTCCAGACATTTACTTCCCGCGAGATCCCCAAGAGACCCAGTACTTC. This gives the protein CASSPDIYFPRDPQETQYF.

The chain uses TRBV7-2 and TRBJ1-2, with D perhaps TRBD1 (5 bases). This CDR3 has 16 residues. Trimming removed 1 base at V and 7 bases at J, with 19 bases between. Germline-derived CDR1 and CDR2 are SGHTA and FQGNSA. The CDR3 sequence is CASSLDRSLLTVGYTF. In nucleotides, the CDR3 is TGTGCCAGCAGCTTAGACAGGAGCTTGTTAACTGTTGGCTACACCTTC.